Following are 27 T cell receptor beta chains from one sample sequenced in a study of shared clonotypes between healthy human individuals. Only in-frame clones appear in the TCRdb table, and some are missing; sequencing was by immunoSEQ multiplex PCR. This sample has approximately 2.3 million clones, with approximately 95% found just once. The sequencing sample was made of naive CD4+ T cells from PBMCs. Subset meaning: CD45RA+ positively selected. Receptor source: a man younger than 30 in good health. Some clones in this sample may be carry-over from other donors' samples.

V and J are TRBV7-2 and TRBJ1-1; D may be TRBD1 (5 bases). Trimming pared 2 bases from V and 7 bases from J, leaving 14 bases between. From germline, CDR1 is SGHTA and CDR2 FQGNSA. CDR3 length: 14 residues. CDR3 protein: CASSLWGGMSEAFF. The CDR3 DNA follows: TGTGCCAGCAGCTTATGGGGGGGAATGAGTGAAGCTTTCTTT.

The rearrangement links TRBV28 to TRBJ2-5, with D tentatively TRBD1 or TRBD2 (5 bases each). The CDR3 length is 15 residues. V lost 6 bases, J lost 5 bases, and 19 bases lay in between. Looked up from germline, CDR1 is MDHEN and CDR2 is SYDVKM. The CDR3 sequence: CASSPGALGVETQYF. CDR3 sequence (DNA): TGTGCCAGCAGCCCCGGGGCCCTCGGCGTGGAGACCCAGTACTTC.

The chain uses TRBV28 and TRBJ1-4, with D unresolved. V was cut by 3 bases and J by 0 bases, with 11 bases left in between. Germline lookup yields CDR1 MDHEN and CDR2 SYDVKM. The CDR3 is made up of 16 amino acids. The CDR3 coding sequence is TGTGCCAGCAGTTTCTTGGTTCGATCAACTAATGAAAAACTGTTTTTT. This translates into CASSFLVRSTNEKLFF. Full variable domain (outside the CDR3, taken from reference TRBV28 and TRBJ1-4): DVKVTQSSRYLVKRTGEKVFLECVQDMDHENMFWYRQDPGLGLRLIYFSYDVKMKEKGDIPEGYSVSREKKERFSLILESASTNQTSMYLCASSFLVRSTNEKLFFGSGTQLSVL.

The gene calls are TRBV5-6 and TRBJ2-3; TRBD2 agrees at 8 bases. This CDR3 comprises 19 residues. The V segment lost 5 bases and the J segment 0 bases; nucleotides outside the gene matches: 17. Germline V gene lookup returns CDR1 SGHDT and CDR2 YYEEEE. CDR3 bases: TGTGCCAGCAGGCCTACCGGCCGAGAACTAGCGGAGAGCACAGATACGCAGTATTTT. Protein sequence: CASRPTGRELAESTDTQYF.

The CDR3 spells CATTRGTGSNQPQHF. In DNA form, the CDR3 reads TGTGCCACAACCAGGGGGACAGGGAGCAATCAGCCCCAGCATTTT. The chain uses TRBV6-1 and TRBJ1-5; 9 bases align to TRBD1. CDR3 length: 15 amino acids. Germline assignment: CDR1 MNHNS and CDR2 SASEGT. V trimming: 10 bases; J trimming: 1 base; junction bases outside the gene matches: 8.

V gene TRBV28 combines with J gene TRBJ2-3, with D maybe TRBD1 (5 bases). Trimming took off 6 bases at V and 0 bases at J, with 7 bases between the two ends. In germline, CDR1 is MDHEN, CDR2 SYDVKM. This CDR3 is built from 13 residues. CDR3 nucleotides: TGTGCCAGCAGGACAGATAGCACAGATACGCAGTATTTT. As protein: CASRTDSTDTQYF.

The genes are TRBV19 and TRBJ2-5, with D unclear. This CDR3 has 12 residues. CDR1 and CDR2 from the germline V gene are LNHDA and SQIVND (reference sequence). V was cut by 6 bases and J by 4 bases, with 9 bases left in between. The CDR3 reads CASRAGGETQYF. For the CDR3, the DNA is TGTGCCAGTAGGGCAGGCGGAGAGACCCAGTACTTC.

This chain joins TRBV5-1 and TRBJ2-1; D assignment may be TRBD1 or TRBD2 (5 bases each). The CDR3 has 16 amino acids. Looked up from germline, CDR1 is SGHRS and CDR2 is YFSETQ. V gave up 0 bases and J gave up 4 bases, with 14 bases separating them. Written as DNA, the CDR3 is TGCGCCAGCAGCTTGGATTCGGGGCGCCGGTACAATGAGCAGTTCTTC. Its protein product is CASSLDSGRRYNEQFF.

The CDR3 region is CASSLWGLGSNEQFF. The CDR3 DNA reads TGTGCCAGCAGCTTATGGGGGCTGGGCTCCAATGAGCAGTTCTTC. This chain links TRBV7-2 with TRBJ2-1, with D maybe TRBD1 (6 bases). Per the germline V gene, CDR1 is SGHTA and CDR2 is FQGNSA. Trimming left V 2 bases short and J 6 bases short, with 14 bases between. The CDR3 runs 15 residues.

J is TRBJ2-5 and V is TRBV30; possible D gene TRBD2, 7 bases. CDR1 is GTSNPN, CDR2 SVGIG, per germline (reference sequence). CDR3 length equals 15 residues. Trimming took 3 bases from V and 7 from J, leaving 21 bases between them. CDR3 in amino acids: CAWSGRTGGRWTQYF. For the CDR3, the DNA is TGTGCCTGGAGCGGGAGGACGGGGGGCCGGTGGACCCAGTACTTC.

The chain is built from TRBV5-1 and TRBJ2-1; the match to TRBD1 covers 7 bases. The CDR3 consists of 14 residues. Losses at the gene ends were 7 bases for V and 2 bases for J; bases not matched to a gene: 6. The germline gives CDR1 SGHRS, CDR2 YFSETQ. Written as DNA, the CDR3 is TGCGCCAGCGGAAAAGGGGGCGCCTACAATGAGCAGTTCTTC. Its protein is CASGKGGAYNEQFF.

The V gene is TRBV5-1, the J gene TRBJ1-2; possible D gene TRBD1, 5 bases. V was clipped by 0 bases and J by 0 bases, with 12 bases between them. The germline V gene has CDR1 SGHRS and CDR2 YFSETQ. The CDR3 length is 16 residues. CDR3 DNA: TGCGCCAGCAGCTTGGAGGCAGGGCGACCTAACTATGGCTACACCTTC. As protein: CASSLEAGRPNYGYTF.

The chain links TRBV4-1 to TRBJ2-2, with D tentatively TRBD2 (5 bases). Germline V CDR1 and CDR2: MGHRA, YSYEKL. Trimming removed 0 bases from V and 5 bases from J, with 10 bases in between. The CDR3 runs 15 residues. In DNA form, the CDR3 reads TGCGCCAGCAGCCAAGATGGCCGGGATACCGGGGAGCTGTTTTTT. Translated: CASSQDGRDTGELFF.

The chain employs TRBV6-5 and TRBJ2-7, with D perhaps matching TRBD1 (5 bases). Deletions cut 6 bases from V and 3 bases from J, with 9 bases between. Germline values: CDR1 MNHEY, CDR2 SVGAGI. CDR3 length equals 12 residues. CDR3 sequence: CASSSDSYEQYF. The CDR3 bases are TGTGCCAGCAGCAGCGACAGCTACGAGCAGTACTTC.

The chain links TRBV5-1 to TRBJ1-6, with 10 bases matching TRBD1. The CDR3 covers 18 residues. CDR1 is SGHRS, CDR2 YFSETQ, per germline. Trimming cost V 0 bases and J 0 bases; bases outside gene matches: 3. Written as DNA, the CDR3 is TGCGCCAGCAGCTTGGCGGGACAGGGGAGCTCCTATAATTCACCCCTCCACTTT. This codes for CASSLAGQGSSYNSPLHF.

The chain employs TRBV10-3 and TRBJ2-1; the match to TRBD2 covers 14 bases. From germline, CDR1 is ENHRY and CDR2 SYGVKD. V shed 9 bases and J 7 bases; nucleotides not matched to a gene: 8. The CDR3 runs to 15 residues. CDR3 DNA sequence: TGTGCCATTCAATCGGGACTAGCGGGAGAGAATGAGCAGTTCTTC. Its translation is CAIQSGLAGENEQFF.

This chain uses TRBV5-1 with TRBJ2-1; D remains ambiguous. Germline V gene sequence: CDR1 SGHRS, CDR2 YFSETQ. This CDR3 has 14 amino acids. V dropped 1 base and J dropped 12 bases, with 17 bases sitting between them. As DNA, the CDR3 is TGCGCCAGCAGCTTGAGTGGATGGGATAATACGCAGTTCTTC. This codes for CASSLSGWDNTQFF.

The CDR3 DNA reads TGTGCCAGCTCACCCGACCAGGGTGACACCATATATTTT. Protein product: CASSPDQGDTIYF. This chain connects TRBV18 to TRBJ1-3; a possible D gene is TRBD1 (5 bases). The CDR3 extends over 13 amino acids. Germline lookup yields CDR1 KGHSH and CDR2 LQKENI. V lost 3 bases to trimming and J lost 8 bases, with 11 bases between them.

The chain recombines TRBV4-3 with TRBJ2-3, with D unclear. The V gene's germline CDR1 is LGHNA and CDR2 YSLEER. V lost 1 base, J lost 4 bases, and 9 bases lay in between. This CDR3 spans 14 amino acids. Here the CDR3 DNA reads TGCGCCAGCAGCCAAGGTGACTCCTCAGATACGCAGTATTTT. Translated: CASSQGDSSDTQYF.

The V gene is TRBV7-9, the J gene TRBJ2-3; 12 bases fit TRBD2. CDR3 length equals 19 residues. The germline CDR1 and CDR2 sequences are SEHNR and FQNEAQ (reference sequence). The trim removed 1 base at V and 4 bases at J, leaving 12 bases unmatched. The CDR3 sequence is CASSLGLAGDTRVPDTQYF. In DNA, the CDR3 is TGTGCCAGCAGCTTAGGACTAGCGGGAGATACGCGGGTTCCAGATACGCAGTATTTT.

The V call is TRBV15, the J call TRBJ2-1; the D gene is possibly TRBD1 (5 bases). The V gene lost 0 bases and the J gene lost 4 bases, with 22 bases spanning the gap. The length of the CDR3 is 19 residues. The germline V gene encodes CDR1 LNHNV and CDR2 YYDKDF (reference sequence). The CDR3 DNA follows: TGTGCCACCAGCAGAGATACGCCGAGTGCAGGGCGCCCTTACAATGAGCAGTTCTTC. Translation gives CATSRDTPSAGRPYNEQFF.

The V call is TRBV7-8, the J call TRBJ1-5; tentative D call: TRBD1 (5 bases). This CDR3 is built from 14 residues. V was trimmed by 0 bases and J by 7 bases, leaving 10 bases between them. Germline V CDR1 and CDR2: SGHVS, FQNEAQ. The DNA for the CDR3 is TGTGCCAGCAGCTTAGCACAGGTTGGACAGCCCCAGCATTTT. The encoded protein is CASSLAQVGQPQHF.

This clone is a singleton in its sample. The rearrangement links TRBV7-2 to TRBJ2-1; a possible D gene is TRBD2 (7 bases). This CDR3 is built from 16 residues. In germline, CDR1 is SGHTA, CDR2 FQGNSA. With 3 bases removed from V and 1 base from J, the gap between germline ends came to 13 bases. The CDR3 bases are TGTGCCAGCAGCTTCTATGGGGGGGCATCCTACAATGAGCAGTTCTTC. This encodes CASSFYGGASYNEQFF.

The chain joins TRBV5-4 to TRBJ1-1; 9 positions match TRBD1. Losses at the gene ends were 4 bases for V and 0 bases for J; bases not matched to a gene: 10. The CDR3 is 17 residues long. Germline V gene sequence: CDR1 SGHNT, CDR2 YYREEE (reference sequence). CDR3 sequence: CASSPGIGTGLNTEAFF. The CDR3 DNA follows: TGTGCCAGCAGCCCTGGAATCGGGACAGGGTTGAACACTGAAGCTTTCTTT. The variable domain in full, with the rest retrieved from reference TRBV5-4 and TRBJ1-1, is ETGVTQSPTHLIKTRGQQVTLRCSSQSGHNTVSWYQQALGQGPQFIFQYYREEENGRGNFPPRFSGLQFPNYSSELNVNALELDDSALYLCASSPGIGTGLNTEAFFGQGTRLTVV.

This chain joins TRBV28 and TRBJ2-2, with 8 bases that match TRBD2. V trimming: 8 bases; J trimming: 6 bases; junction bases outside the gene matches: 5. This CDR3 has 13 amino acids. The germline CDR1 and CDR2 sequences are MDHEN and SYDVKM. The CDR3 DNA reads TGTGCCAGCGGGCGGGGGGAGGCCGGGGAGCTGTTTTTT. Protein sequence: CASGRGEAGELFF.

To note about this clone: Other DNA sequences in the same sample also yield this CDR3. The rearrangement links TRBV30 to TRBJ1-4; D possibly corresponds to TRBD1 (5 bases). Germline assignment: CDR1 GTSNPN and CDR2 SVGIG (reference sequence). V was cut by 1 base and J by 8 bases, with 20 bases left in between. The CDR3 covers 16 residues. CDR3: CAWSGGAAARLEKLFF. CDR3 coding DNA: TGTGCCTGGAGTGGTGGGGCCGCGGCCCGGTTAGAAAAACTGTTTTTT.

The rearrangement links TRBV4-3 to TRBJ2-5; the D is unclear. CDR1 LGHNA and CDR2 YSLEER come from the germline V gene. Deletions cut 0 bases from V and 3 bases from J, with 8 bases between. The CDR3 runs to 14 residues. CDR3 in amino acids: CASSQEGWKETQYF. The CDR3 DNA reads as TGCGCCAGCAGCCAAGAAGGGTGGAAAGAGACCCAGTACTTC.